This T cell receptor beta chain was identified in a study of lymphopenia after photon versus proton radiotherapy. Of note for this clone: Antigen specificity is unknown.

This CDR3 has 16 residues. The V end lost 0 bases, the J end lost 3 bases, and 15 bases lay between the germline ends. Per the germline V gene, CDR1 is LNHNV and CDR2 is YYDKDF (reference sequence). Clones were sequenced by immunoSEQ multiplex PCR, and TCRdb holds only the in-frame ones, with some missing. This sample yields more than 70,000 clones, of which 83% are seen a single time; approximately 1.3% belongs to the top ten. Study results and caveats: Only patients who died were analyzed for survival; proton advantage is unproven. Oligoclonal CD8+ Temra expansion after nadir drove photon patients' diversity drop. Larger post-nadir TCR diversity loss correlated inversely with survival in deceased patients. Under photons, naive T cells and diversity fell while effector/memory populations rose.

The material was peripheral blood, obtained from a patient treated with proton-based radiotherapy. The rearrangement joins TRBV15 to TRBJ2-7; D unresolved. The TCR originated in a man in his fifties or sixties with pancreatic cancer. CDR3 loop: CATSRELSTIIYEQYF. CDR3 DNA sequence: TGTGCCACCAGCAGAGAGTTATCGACGATCATCTACGAGCAGTACTTC.